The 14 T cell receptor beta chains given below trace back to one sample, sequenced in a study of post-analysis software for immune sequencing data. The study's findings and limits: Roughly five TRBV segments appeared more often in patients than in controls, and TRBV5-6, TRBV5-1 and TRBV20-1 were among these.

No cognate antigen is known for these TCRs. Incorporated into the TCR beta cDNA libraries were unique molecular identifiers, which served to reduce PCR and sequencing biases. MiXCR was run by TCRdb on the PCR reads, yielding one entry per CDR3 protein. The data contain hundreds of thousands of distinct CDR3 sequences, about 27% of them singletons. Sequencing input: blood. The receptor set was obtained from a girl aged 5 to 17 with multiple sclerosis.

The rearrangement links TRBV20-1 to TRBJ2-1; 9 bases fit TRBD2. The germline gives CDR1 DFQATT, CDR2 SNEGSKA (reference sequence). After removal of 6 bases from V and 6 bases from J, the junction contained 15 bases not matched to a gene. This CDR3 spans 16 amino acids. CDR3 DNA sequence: TGCAGTGCCACGGAAGTGGCGGGAGGGATCGGCAATGAGCAGTTCTTC. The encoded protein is CSATEVAGGIGNEQFF.

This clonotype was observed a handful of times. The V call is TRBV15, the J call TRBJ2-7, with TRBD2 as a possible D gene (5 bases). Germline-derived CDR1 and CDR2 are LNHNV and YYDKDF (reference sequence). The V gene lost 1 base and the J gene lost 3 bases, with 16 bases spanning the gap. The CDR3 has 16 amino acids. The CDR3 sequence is CATSRASGLRDYEQYF. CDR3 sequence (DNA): TGTGCCACCAGCAGAGCATCGGGGTTAAGGGACTACGAGCAGTACTTC.

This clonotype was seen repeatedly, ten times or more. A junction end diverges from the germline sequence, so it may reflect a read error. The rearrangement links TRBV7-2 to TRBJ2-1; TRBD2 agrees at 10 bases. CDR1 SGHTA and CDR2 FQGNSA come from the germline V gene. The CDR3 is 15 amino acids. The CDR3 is CASSPSGSSYNEQFF. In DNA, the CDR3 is TGCGCCAGCAGTCCTAGCGGGAGCTCCTACAATGAGCAGTTCTTC. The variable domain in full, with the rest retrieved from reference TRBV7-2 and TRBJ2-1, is GAGVSQSPSNKVTEKGKDVELRCDPISGHTALYWYRQSLGQGLEFLIYFQGNSAPDKSGLPSDRFSAERTGGSVSTLTIQRTQQEDSAVYLCASSPSGSSYNEQFFGPGTRLTVL.

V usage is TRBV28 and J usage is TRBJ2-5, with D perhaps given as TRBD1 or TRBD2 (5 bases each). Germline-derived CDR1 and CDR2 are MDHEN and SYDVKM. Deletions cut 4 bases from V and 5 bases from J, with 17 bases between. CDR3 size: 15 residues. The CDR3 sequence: CASSSPGRSWETQYF. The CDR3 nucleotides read TGTGCCAGCAGTTCACCGGGACGGTCGTGGGAGACCCAGTACTTC.

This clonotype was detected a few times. CDR3 residues: CASTYDRISPLHF. CDR3 nucleotides: TGTGCCAGCACCTACGATCGAATTTCACCCCTCCACTTT. This chain links TRBV6-5 with TRBJ1-6; no definite D call. V shed 7 bases and J shed 9 bases, with 13 bases lying between them. The length of the CDR3 is 13 residues. Per the germline V gene, CDR1 is MNHEY and CDR2 is SVGAGI.

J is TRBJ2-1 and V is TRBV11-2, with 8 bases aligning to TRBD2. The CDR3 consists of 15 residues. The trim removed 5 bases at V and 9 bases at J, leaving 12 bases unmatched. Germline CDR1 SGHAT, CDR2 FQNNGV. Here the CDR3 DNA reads TGTGCCAGCAGCCCGCTCGGGGGGGGCCTGGGTGAGCAGTTCTTC. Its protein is CASSPLGGGLGEQFF. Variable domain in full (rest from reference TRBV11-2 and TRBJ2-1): EAGVAQSPRYKIIEKRQSVAFWCNPISGHATLYWYQQILGQGPKLLIQFQNNGVVDDSQLPKDRFSAERLKGVDSTLKIQPAKLEDSAVYLCASSPLGGGLGEQFFGPGTRLTVL.

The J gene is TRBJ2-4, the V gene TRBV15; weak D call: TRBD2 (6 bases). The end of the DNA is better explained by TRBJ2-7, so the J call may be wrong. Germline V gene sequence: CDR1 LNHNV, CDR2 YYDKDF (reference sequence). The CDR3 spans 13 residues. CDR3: CATKGGPYSEQYF. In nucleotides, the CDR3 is TGTGCCACCAAAGGAGGGCCGTACTCCGAGCAGTACTTC.

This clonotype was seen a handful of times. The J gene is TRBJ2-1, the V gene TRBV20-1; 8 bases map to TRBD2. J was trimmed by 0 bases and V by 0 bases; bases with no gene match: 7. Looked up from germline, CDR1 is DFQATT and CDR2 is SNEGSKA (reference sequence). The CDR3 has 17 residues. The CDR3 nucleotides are TGCAGTGCTAGAGATTTTAGCGGGAACCCCTCCTACAATGAGCAGTTCTTC. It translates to CSARDFSGNPSYNEQFF.

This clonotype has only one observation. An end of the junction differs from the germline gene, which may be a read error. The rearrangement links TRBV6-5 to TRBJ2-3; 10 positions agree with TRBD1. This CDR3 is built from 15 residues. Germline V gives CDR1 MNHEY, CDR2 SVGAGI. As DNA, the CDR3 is TGTGCCAGCGGTTACCGGACAGGGGGTACAGATACGCAGTATTTT. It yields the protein CASGYRTGGTDTQYF.

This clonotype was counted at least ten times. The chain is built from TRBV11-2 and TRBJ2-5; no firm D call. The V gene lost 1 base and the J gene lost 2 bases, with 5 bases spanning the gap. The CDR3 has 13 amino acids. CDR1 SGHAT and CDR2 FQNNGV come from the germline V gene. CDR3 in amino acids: CASSLGGQETQYF. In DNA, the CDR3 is TGTGCCAGCAGCTTAGGGGGACAAGAGACCCAGTACTTC.

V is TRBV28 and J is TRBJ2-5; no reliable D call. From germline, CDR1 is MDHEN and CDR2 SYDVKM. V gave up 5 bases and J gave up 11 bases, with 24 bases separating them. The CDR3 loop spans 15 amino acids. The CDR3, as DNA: TGTGCCAGCAGTAACCCGGGCCAGGTCTACAATGAGCAGTACTTC. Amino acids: CASSNPGQVYNEQYF. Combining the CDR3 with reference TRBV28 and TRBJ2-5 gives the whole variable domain DVKVTQSSRYLVKRTGEKVFLECVQDMDHENMFWYRQDPGLGLRLIYFSYDVKMKEKGDIPEGYSVSREKKERFSLILESASTNQTSMYLCASSNPGQVYNEQYFGPGTRLLVL.

The CDR3 loop is CATSGSGTPNYGYTF. The CDR3 DNA reads as TGTGCCACCAGCGGCTCCGGGACACCAAACTATGGCTACACCTTC. The J gene is TRBJ1-2, the V gene TRBV15, with D perhaps TRBD1 (6 bases). Germline V gives CDR1 LNHNV, CDR2 YYDKDF (reference sequence). The CDR3 contains 15 residues. Deletions cut 5 bases from V and 2 bases from J, with 15 bases between.

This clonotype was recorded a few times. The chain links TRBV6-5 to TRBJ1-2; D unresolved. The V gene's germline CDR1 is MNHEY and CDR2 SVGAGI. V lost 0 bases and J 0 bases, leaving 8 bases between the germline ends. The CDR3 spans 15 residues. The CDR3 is CASSYSGSSNYGYTF. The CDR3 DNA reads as TGTGCCAGCAGTTACTCAGGCAGCTCTAACTATGGCTACACCTTC.

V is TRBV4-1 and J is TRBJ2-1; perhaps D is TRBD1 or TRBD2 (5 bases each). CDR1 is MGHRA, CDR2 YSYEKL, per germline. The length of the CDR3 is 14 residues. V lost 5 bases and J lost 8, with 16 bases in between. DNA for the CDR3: TGCGCCAGCAGCAGGGACGGCGTTATGGATGAGCAGTTCTTC. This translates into CASSRDGVMDEQFF.